These 10 T cell receptor beta chains came from one sample sequenced in a study of cytomegalovirus exposure and HLA in healthy donors. The PCR was carried out with 60 Vbeta primers and 13 Jbeta primers. Clones were sequenced by immunoSEQ multiplex PCR, and TCRdb holds only the in-frame ones, with some missing. The repertoire consists of around 130,000 clones, with more than 60% occurring once and the leading ten covering roughly 2.1%. Material: PBMCs. The origin of the receptors is a middle-aged woman in good health and CMV-seropositive.

The V gene is TRBV28, the J gene TRBJ1-6, with 9 positions matching TRBD1. V shed 1 base, J shed 6 bases, and the junction held 7 bases outside the gene matches. This CDR3 contains 17 residues. Germline V gives CDR1 MDHEN, CDR2 SYDVKM. As DNA, the CDR3 is TGTGCCAGCAGTTTATATACCGGGACAGGGCTTAATTCACCCCTCCACTTT. Protein sequence: CASSLYTGTGLNSPLHF.

This chain uses TRBV6-4 with TRBJ2-3, with 14 bases that match TRBD2. The length of the CDR3 is 15 residues. From germline, CDR1 is MRHNA and CDR2 SNTAGT. V was pared by 3 bases and J by 6 bases, with 2 bases of the junction left unmatched. The CDR3 DNA reads TGTGCCAGCAGTGAGGGACTAGCGGGAGTTGATACGCAGTATTTT. Translating gives CASSEGLAGVDTQYF.

The CDR3 loop is CASSGQKEETQYF. The CDR3 nucleotides are TGTGCCAGCTCAGGACAGAAGGAAGAGACCCAGTACTTC. The chain is built from TRBV18 and TRBJ2-5; a weak D match, TRBD1 (6 bases). Germline CDR1 reads KGHSH; CDR2 reads LQKENI. The CDR3 loop spans 13 amino acids. V lost 5 bases and J 3 bases, leaving 10 bases between the germline ends.

A single count supports this clone. The rearrangement uses TRBV28 and TRBJ2-1; 11 bases are shared with TRBD1. Per the germline V gene, CDR1 is MDHEN and CDR2 is SYDVKM. The CDR3 length is 14 residues. The trim removed 2 bases at V and 14 bases at J, leaving 8 bases unmatched. In DNA form, the CDR3 reads TGTGCCAGCAGTTTAAGTTGGTCGGGACAGGGGGAGTTCTTC. It encodes CASSLSWSGQGEFF.

This clone has a handful of counts. The chain combines TRBV19 with TRBJ1-2; 11 nucleotides align to TRBD1. This CDR3 region has 14 residues. The germline CDR1 and CDR2 sequences are LNHDA and SQIVND (reference sequence). The V segment lost 9 bases and the J segment 3 bases; nucleotides outside the gene matches: 6. The CDR3 is CASTPGQGDYGYTF. The DNA of the CDR3 is TGTGCCAGCACTCCGGGACAGGGGGACTATGGCTACACCTTC. The variable domain in full, with the rest retrieved from reference TRBV19 and TRBJ1-2, is DGGITQSPKYLFRKEGQNVTLSCEQNLNHDAMYWYRQDPGQGLRLIYYSQIVNDFQKGDIAEGYSVSREKKESFPLTVTSAQKNPTAFYLCASTPGQGDYGYTFGSGTRLTVV.

The rearrangement uses TRBV30 and TRBJ2-1, with D tentatively TRBD2 (6 bases). The V gene's germline CDR1 is GTSNPN and CDR2 SVGIG (reference sequence). With 0 bases removed from V and 0 bases from J, the gap between germline ends came to 21 bases. This CDR3 spans 19 amino acids. CDR3 region: CAWSVRQGFSGPSYNEQFF. In nucleotides, the CDR3 is TGTGCCTGGAGTGTACGGCAGGGCTTCAGCGGGCCCTCCTACAATGAGCAGTTCTTC. Looking up the rest from reference TRBV30 and TRBJ2-1 gives the full variable domain: SQTIHQWPATLVQPVGSPLSLECTVEGTSNPNLYWYRQAAGRGLQLLFYSVGIGQISSEVPQNLSASRPQDRQFILSSKKLLLSDSGFYLCAWSVRQGFSGPSYNEQFFGPGTRLTVL.

This chain uses TRBV2 with TRBJ2-7; D call uncertain. Trimming cost V 8 bases and J 5 bases, with 13 bases left between them. Germline V CDR1 and CDR2: SNHLY, FYNNEI. This CDR3 is 12 amino acids long. The CDR3 reads CASPSPAHEQYF. CDR3 DNA: TGTGCCAGCCCTAGTCCAGCCCACGAGCAGTACTTC. The whole variable domain, filled in from reference TRBV2 and TRBJ2-7, reads EPEVTQTPSHQVTQMGQEVILRCVPISNHLYFYWYRQILGQKVEFLVSFYNNEISEKSEIFDDQFSVERPDGSNFTLKIRSTKLEDSAMYFCASPSPAHEQYFGPGTRLTVT.

The V call is TRBV25-1, the J call TRBJ2-7; 8 bases align to TRBD1. J was trimmed by 0 bases and V by 4 bases; bases with no gene match: 5. The CDR3 consists of 15 residues. Germline V lookup: CDR1 MGHDK, CDR2 SYGVNS. This chain's CDR3 is CASSGRTGSSYEQYF. CDR3 DNA sequence: TGTGCCAGCAGTGGGCGGACAGGGAGCTCCTACGAGCAGTACTTC.

This clone turned up a few times. The chain recombines TRBV27 with TRBJ2-2, with D perhaps TRBD1 (5 bases). The length of the CDR3 is 18 residues. Germline CDR1 and CDR2: MNHEY and SMNVEV (reference sequence). V was trimmed by 5 bases and J by 6 bases, leaving 25 bases between them. This CDR3 is CASSHPPWSGKSAGELFF. The CDR3 bases are TGTGCCAGCAGTCACCCCCCCTGGTCAGGGAAAAGTGCCGGGGAGCTGTTTTTT.

This chain uses TRBV2 with TRBJ2-7; 10 bases map to TRBD2. CDR1 is SNHLY and CDR2 is FYNNEI in the germline V gene. Losses at the gene ends were 6 bases for V and 4 bases for J; bases not matched to a gene: 12. The CDR3 sequence is 16 residues long. The chain's CDR3 is CASRQYTSGASYEQYF. CDR3 nucleotides: TGTGCCAGCAGGCAATATACTAGCGGGGCTTCTTACGAGCAGTACTTC. Full variable domain (rest looked up from reference TRBV2 and TRBJ2-7): EPEVTQTPSHQVTQMGQEVILRCVPISNHLYFYWYRQILGQKVEFLVSFYNNEISEKSEIFDDQFSVERPDGSNFTLKIRSTKLEDSAMYFCASRQYTSGASYEQYFGPGTRLTVT.